The clone carrying this T cell receptor (beta chain) was detected once. Only in-frame clones appear in the TCRdb table, and some are missing; sequencing was by immunoSEQ multiplex PCR. The table has 70,000 to 80,000 clones, approximately 84% seen once. The data belong to a study of control samples from healthy donors and cancer patients. The sequence came from a woman aged 45-65 years in good health. Material: blood.

The CDR3: CASSPYDVPTEAFF. The CDR3 nucleotides are TGTGCCAGCTCCCCCTATGATGTTCCGACTGAAGCTTTCTTT. The rearrangement links TRBV18 to TRBJ1-1; D is unclear. The CDR3 spans 14 residues. Looked up from germline, CDR1 is KGHSH and CDR2 is LQKENI. Deletions cut 6 bases from V and 5 bases from J, with 16 bases between.